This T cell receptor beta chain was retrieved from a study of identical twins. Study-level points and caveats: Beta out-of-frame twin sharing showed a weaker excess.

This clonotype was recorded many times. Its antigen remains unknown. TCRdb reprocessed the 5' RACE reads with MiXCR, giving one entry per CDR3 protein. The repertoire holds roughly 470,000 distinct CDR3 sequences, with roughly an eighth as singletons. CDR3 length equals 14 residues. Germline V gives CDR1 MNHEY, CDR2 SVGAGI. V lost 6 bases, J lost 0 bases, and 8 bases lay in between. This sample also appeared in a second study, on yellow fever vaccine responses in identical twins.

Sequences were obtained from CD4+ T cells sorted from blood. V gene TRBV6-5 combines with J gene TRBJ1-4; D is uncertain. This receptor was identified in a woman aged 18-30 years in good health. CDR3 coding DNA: TGTGCCAGCAGAGATCGAGCAACTAATGAAAAACTGTTTTTT. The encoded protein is CASRDRATNEKLFF.